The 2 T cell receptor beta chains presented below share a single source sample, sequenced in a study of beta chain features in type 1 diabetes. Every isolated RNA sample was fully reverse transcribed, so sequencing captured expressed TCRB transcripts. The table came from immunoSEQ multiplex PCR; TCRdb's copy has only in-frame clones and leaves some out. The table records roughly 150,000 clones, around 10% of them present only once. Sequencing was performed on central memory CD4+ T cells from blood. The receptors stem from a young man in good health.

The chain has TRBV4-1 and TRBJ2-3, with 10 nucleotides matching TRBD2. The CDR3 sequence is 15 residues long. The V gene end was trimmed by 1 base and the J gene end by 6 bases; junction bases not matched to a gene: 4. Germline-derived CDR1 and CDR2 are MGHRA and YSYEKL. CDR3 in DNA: TGCGCCAGCAGCCAAGGGACTAGCGGCGGTGATACGCAGTATTTT. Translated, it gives CASSQGTSGGDTQYF.

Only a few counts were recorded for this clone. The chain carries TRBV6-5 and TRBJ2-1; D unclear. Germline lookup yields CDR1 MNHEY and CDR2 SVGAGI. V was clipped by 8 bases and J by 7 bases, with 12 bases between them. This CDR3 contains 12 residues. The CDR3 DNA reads TGTGCCAGCCGCAAAGAGAGGAATGAGCAGTTCTTC. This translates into CASRKERNEQFF.